Listed below are T cell receptor beta chains from one sample, sequenced in a study of blood T cells in healthy people across ages. Each CDR3 protein is one row after TCRdb ran MiXCR on the 5' RACE reads. The table lists fewer than 1.5 million distinct CDR3 sequences, 40% to 50% of them singletons, with 7% to 9% in the top ten. What was sequenced was blood. These TCRs come from a woman aged 18-30 years in good health. Each CDR3 is given with its conserved first and last residue. The D gene is left open where the match is weak. Clone size, where shown, is once, few, many, or a class for clones that have expanded.

J gene,clone size,D gene,V gene,CDR3 DNA,CDR3 protein
TRBJ2-5,NA,NA,TRBV6-6,TGTGCCAGCAGTGATTTAGTATCAGGGGAGACCCAGTACTTC,CASSDLVSGETQYF
TRBJ1-5,few,NA,TRBV6-1,TGTGCCAGCAGGCCCCCACAGGGACTTAAGGAGCCCCAGCATTTT,CASRPPQGLKEPQHF
TRBJ1-1,NA,NA,TRBV2,TGTGCCAGCAACAGGGAGGTGGACACTGAAGCTTTCTTT,CASNREVDTEAFF
TRBJ2-7,NA,NA,TRBV27,TGTGCCAGCAGTTTTGCGGGAATGGGGTCCTACGAGCAGTACTTC,CASSFAGMGSYEQYF
TRBJ2-7,NA,NA,TRBV10-3,TGTGCCATCAGTGAAGGCGCATTGGCAGGGGGGATTATTAAGCAGTACTTC,CAISEGALAGGIIKQYF
TRBJ2-5,many,NA,TRBV7-3,TGTGCCAGCAGCTTCGGCGGGAAAGAGACCCAGTACTTC,CASSFGGKETQYF
TRBJ2-1,NA,NA,TRBV12-3/TRBV12-4,TGTGCCAGCAGTTTATACGAGGGGAGCTCCTACAATGAGCAGTTCTTC,CASSLYEGSSYNEQFF
TRBJ2-5,NA,NA,TRBV12-3/TRBV12-4,TGTGCCAGCAGTTTGGACACCCGCCCCCAGTACTTC,CASSLDTRPQYF
TRBJ2-5,few,NA,TRBV5-6,TGTGCCAGCACCTCCCCCAAACTATCGGAGGGAGAGACCCAGTACTTC,CASTSPKLSEGETQYF
TRBJ1-2,few,NA,TRBV6-1,TGTGCCAGCAGTGGTCTCAGGATCTATGGCTACACCTTC,CASSGLRIYGYTF
TRBJ1-1,NA,NA,TRBV6-2/TRBV6-3,TGTGCCACCGCGATGAACACTGAAGCTTTCTTT,CATAMNTEAFF
TRBJ2-6,NA,TRBD1,TRBV4-1,TGCGCCAGCACTCGAGGGACAGGTGATAACGTCCTGACTTTC,CASTRGTGDNVLTF
TRBJ2-2,few,NA,TRBV12-3/TRBV12-4,TGTGCCAGCAGGTCCAGGGTAGCGCCCACCGGGGAGCTGTTTTTT,CASRSRVAPTGELFF
TRBJ2-7,few,TRBD1,TRBV10-2,TGCGCCAGCAGCGTACAGGGGGCGTATTCCGAGCAGTACTTC,CASSVQGAYSEQYF
TRBJ2-4,NA,NA,TRBV2,TGTGCCAGCAGTCGCGGACAGACAATAGCCAAAAACATTCAGTACTTC,CASSRGQTIAKNIQYF
TRBJ2-1,few,TRBD2,TRBV3-1,TGTGCCAGCAGCCAACCCCGGACTAGCGGGTTGGGGAATGAGCAGTTCTTC,CASSQPRTSGLGNEQFF
TRBJ2-5,many,NA,TRBV7-9,TGTGCCAGCAGCTTGGGATCCGGAGGGTACCAAGAGACCCAGTACTTC,CASSLGSGGYQETQYF
TRBJ1-5,NA,NA,TRBV9,TGTGCCAGCAGCGTAGGGGGGGGCGATCAGCCCCAGCATTTT,CASSVGGGDQPQHF
TRBJ1-2,NA,NA,TRBV20-1,TGCAGTGCTAGGGGAGGCGGGACGACGAACTATGGCTACACCTTC,CSARGGGTTNYGYTF
TRBJ1-6,NA,NA,TRBV7-2,TGTGCCAGCAGCTTAGCTAATCAACAGGGAGGACCCCTCCACTTT,CASSLANQQGGPLHF
TRBJ2-5,NA,TRBD2,TRBV5-1,TGCGCCAGCAGCTTTACGATAGCGGGAGCTAACAATGAGCAGTACTTC,CASSFTIAGANNEQYF
TRBJ1-5,few,TRBD1,TRBV12-3/TRBV12-4,TGTGCCAGCAGCACCGGGACAGGGTCCGTCAGCAATCAGCCCCAGCATTTT,CASSTGTGSVSNQPQHF
TRBJ2-1,NA,NA,TRBV20-1,TGCAGTGCTAGAGAGGGGGTCCGGGGGAGATCGCAGTTCTTC,CSAREGVRGRSQFF
TRBJ2-7,few,NA,TRBV3-1,TGTGCCAGCAGCCGCCGGGACTCTAGCGAGCAGTACTTC,CASSRRDSSEQYF
TRBJ1-1,NA,NA,TRBV7-9,TGTGCCAGCAGTTCTCTCGTGGGGGTCGACGGCACTGAAGCTTTCTTT,CASSSLVGVDGTEAFF
TRBJ1-6,NA,NA,TRBV20-1,TGCAGTGCCCCCCGGGCCGCGAATTCACCCCTCCACTTT,CSAPRAANSPLHF
TRBJ1-1,NA,NA,TRBV29-1,TGCAGCGTTGAAGAAGGTGGCAGGGAGGTTAAAGCTTTCTTT,CSVEEGGREVKAFF
TRBJ1-2,NA,NA,TRBV3-1,TGTGCCGGCGGTTACGCGGGGGTTAGCTATGGCTACACCTTC,CAGGYAGVSYGYTF
TRBJ2-7,few,TRBD1,TRBV4-1,TGCGCCAGCAGCCAAGATACAGGGGGCATGAGCGAGCAGTACTTC,CASSQDTGGMSEQYF
TRBJ2-3,few,NA,TRBV5-6,TGTGCTTCAACAGGGTTCAGCACAGATACGCAGTATTTT,CASTGFSTDTQYF
TRBJ2-7,NA,NA,TRBV3-1,TGTGCCAGCAGCCAAGATAGGGATAGGGCTAATGAGCAGTACTTC,CASSQDRDRANEQYF
TRBJ2-1,NA,NA,TRBV11-1,TGTGCCAGCAGCCTAATTCGCAGGGATCACAATGAGCAGTTCTTC,CASSLIRRDHNEQFF
TRBJ1-2,once,NA,TRBV7-3,TGTGCCAGCAGCTTAGGTCCGACACAGGGCGGAAGTGGAAACTATGGCTACACCTTC,CASSLGPTQGGSGNYGYTF
TRBJ1-5,NA,NA,TRBV30,TGTGCCTGGAGTGTATTGCAGGGTGAACAGCCCCAGCATTTT,CAWSVLQGEQPQHF
TRBJ2-5,few,NA,TRBV12-3/TRBV12-4,TGTGCCAGCAGTTTAGGGCCGCGCCCGGGGGACCAGTACTTC,CASSLGPRPGDQYF
TRBJ2-7,NA,TRBD2,TRBV12-3/TRBV12-4,TGTGCCAGCGGTACCCCGTACACTAGCGCCAACTCCTACGAGCAGTACTTC,CASGTPYTSANSYEQYF
TRBJ1-2,NA,NA,TRBV20-1,TGCAGTGCTATAGGGCTGGGCTATGGCTACACCTTC,CSAIGLGYGYTF
TRBJ2-3,NA,TRBD2,TRBV7-2,TGTGCCAGCAGCCATAGCGGGGGCACAGATACGCAGTATTTT,CASSHSGGTDTQYF
TRBJ2-7,many,NA,TRBV12-3/TRBV12-4,TGTGCCAGCAGTTTAGCGGGAGTATGGACCTACGAGCAGTACTTC,CASSLAGVWTYEQYF
TRBJ1-4,NA,NA,TRBV11-2,TGTGCCAGCAGCTTAGGTCGTAGCTCAACTAGTGAAAAACTGTTTTTT,CASSLGRSSTSEKLFF
TRBJ2-7,NA,TRBD2,TRBV20-1,TGCAGTGCTAGGGGTTCCCTAGCGGGAGACGAGCAGTACTTC,CSARGSLAGDEQYF
TRBJ1-1,NA,TRBD1,TRBV18,TGTGCCAGCTCACCAGGGACAGCGGGAAACACTGAAGCTTTCTTT,CASSPGTAGNTEAFF
TRBJ1-5,few,NA,TRBV27,TGTGCCAGCAGTTTAATGGGGAGCAATCAGCCCCAGCATTTT,CASSLMGSNQPQHF
TRBJ1-6,NA,NA,TRBV20-1,TGCAGTGCTCAGGGCTATCCGACACCCCTCCACTTT,CSAQGYPTPLHF
TRBJ2-7,NA,NA,TRBV27,TGTGCCAGCACCGATTTTATAGTCTCCTACGAGCAGTACTTC,CASTDFIVSYEQYF
TRBJ1-2,NA,NA,TRBV6-5,TGTGCCAGCAGTTACTCTCAGGGATTAAACTATGGCTACACCTTC,CASSYSQGLNYGYTF
TRBJ1-5,few,TRBD1,TRBV7-2,TGTGCCAGCAGCTTAGGTGGACAGGGTCATCAGCCCCAGCATTTT,CASSLGGQGHQPQHF
TRBJ2-1,few,TRBD1,TRBV2,TGTGCCTCCCAGGGGTTGAGGACAGGAGAACACAATGAGCAGTTCTTC,CASQGLRTGEHNEQFF
TRBJ1-4,NA,NA,TRBV29-1,TGCAGCGTTGCAGGGGCTGGGGCAACTAATGAAAAACTGTTTTTT,CSVAGAGATNEKLFF
TRBJ1-1,NA,TRBD1,TRBV18,TGTGCCAGCTCACCAGAGACAGGGGGGAGGAACACTGAAGCTTTCTTT,CASSPETGGRNTEAFF